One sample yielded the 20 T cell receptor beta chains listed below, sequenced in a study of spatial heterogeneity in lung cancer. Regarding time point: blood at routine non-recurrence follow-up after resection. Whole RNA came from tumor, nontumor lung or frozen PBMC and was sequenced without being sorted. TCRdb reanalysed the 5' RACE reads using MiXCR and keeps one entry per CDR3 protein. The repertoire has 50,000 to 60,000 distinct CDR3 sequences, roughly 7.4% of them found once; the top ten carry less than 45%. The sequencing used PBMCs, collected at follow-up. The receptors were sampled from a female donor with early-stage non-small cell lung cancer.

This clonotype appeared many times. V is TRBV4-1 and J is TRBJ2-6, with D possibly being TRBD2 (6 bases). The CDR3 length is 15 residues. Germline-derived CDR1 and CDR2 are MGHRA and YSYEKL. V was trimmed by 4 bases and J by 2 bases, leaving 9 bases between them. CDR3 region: CASSRTGAGANVLTF. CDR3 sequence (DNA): TGCGCCAGCAGCCGGACGGGGGCTGGGGCCAACGTCCTGACTTTC.

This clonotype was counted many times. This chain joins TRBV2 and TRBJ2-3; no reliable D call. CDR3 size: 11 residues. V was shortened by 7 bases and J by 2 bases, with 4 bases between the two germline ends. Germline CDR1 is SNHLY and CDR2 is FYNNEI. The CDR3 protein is CASTDTDTQYF. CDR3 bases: TGTGCCAGCACCGACACAGATACGCAGTATTTT.

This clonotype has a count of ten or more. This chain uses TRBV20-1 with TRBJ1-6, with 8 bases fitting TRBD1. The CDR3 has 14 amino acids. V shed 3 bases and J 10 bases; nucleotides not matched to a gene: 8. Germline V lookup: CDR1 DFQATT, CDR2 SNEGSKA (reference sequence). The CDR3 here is CSASSDRAESPLHF. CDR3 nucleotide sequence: TGCAGTGCTAGTTCGGACAGGGCGGAATCACCCCTCCACTTT.

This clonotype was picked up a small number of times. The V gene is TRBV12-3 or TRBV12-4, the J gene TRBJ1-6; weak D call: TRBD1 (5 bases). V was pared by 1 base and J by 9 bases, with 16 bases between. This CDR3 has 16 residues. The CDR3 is CASSLEGGTSGSPLHF. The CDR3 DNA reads TGTGCCAGCAGTTTAGAAGGAGGGACTTCAGGTTCACCCCTCCACTTT.

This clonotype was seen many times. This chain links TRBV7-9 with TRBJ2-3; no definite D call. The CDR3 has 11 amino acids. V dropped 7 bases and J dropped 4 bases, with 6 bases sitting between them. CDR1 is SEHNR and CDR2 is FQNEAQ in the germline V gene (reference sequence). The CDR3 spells CASIDADTQYF. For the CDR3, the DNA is TGTGCCAGCATAGATGCAGATACGCAGTATTTT.

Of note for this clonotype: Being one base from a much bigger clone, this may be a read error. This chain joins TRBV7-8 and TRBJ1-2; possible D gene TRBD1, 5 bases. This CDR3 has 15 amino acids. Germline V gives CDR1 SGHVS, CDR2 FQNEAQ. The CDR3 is CASSPGGAAVYAYTF. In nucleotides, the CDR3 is TGTGCCAGCAGCCCCGGGGGAGCAGCGGTCTATGCCTACACCTTC.

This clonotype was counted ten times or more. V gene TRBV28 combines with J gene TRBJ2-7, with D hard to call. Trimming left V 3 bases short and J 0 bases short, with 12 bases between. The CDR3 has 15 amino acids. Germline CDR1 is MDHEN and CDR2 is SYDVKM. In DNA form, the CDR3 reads TGTGCCAGCAGTTTCCCGGGTGAAATCTCCTACGAGCAGTACTTC. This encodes CASSFPGEISYEQYF.

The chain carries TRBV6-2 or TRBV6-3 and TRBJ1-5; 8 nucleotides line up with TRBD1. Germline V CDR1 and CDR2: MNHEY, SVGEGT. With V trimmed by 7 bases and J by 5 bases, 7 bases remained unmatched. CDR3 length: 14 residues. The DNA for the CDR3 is TGTGCCAGCACCTTCGACAGGGGCTATCAGCCCCAGCATTTT. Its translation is CASTFDRGYQPQHF.

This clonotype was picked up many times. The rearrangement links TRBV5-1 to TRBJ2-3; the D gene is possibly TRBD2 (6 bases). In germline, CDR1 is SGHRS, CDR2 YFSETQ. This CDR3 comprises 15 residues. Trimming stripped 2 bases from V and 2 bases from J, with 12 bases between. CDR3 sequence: CASSFIGGNTDTQYF. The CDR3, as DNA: TGCGCCAGCAGCTTCATCGGGGGAAACACAGATACGCAGTATTTT. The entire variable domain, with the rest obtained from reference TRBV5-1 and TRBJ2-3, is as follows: KAGVTQTPRYLIKTRGQQVTLSCSPISGHRSVSWYQQTPGQGLQFLFEYFSETQRNKGNFPGRFSGRQFSNSRSEMNVSTLELGDSALYLCASSFIGGNTDTQYFGPGTRLTVL.

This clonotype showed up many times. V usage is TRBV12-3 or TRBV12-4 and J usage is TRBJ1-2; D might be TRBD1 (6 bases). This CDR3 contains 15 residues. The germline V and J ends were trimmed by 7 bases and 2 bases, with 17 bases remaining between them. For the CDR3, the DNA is TGTGCCAGCACTCCCTTCGACAGGATAAACTATGGCTACACCTTC. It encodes CASTPFDRINYGYTF.

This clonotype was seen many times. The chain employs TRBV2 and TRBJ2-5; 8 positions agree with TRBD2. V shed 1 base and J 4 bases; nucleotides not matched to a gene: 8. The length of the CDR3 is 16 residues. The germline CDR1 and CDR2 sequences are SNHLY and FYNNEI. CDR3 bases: TGTGCCAGCAGTGAAGAGGGGGGACTAGTGCGAGAGACCCAGTACTTC. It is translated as CASSEEGGLVRETQYF.

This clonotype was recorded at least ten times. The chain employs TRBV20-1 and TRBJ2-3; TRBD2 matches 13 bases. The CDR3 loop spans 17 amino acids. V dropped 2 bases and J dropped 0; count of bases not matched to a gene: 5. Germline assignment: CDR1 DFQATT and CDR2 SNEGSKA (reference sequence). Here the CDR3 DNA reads TGCAGTGCTAGACGGACTAGCGGGGGATCTAGCACAGATACGCAGTATTTT. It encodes CSARRTSGGSSTDTQYF.

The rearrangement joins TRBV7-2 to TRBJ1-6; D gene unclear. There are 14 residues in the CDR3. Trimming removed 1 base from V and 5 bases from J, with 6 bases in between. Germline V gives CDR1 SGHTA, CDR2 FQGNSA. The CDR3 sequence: CASSLVRNNSPLHF. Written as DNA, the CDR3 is TGTGCCAGCAGCTTAGTTCGGAATAATTCACCCCTCCACTTT.

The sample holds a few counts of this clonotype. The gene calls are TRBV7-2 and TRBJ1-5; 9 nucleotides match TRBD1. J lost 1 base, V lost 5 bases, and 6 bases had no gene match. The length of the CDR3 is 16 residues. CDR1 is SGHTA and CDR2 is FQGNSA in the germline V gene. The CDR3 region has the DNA TGTGCCAGCAGCGCGGGACAGGGTGAAAGCAATCAGCCCCAGCATTTT. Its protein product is CASSAGQGESNQPQHF.

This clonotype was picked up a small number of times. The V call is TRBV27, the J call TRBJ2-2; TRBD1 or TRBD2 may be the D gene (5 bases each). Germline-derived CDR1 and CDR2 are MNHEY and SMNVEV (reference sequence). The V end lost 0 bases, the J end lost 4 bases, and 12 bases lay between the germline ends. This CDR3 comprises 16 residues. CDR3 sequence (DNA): TGTGCCAGCAGTTTATCGCGAGGGGTTGGCACCGGGGAGCTGTTTTTT. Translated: CASSLSRGVGTGELFF.

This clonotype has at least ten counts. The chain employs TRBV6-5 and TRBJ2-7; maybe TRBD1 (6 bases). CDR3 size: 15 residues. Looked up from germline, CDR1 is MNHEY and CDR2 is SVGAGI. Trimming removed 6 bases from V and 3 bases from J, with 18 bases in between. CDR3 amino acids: CASSLTRQVFYEQYF. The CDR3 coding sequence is TGTGCCAGCAGCCTTACCCGACAGGTTTTCTACGAGCAGTACTTC.

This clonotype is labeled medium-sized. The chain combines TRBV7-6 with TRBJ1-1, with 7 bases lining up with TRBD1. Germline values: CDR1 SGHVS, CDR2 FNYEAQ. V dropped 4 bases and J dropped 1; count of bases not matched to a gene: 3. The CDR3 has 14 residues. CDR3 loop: CASSSRGGNTEAFF. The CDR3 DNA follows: TGTGCCAGCAGCTCCAGGGGGGGGAACACTGAAGCTTTCTTT.

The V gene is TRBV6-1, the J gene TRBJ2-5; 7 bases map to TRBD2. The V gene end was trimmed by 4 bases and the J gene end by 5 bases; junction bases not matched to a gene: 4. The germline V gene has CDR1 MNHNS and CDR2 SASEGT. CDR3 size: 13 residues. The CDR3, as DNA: TGTGCCAGCAGTGGGCGGGGGAAGGAGACCCAGTACTTC. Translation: CASSGRGKETQYF.

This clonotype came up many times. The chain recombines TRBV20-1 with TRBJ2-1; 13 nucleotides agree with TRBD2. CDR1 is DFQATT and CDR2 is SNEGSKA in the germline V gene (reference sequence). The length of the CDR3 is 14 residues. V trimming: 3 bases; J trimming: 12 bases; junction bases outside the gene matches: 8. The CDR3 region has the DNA TGCAGTGCTAGCGGGACTAGCGGGGCCCAGGGGCAGTTCTTC. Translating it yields CSASGTSGAQGQFF.

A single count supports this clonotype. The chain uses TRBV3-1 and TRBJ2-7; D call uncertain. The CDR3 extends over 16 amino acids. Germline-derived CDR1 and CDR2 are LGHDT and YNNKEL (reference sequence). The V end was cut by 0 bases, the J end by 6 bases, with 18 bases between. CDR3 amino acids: CASSQEAGGSSAEQYF. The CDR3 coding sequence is TGTGCCAGCAGCCAAGAAGCTGGCGGCAGCTCGGCCGAGCAGTACTTC.